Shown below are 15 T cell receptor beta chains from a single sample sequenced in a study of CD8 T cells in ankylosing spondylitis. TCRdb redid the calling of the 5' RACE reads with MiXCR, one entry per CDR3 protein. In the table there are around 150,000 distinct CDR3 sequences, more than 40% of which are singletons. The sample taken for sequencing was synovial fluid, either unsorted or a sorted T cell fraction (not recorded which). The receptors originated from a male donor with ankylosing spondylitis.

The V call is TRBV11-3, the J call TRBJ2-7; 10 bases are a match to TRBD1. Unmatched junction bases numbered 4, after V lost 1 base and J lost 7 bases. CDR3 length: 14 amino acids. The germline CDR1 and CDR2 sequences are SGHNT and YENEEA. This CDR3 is CASSLGQGAGEQYF. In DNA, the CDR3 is TGTGCCAGCAGCTTAGGACAGGGGGCGGGAGAGCAGTACTTC.

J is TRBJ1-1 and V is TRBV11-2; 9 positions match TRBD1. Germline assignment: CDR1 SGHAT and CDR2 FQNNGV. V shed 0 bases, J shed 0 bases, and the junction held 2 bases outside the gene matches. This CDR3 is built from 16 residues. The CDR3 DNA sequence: TGTGCCAGCAGCTTAGATACAGGGGGCTTGAACACTGAAGCTTTCTTT. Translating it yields CASSLDTGGLNTEAFF.

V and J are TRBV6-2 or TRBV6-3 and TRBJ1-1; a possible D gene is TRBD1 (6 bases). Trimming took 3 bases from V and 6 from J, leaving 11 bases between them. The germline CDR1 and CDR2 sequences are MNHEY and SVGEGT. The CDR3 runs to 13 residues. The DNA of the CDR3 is TGTGCCAGCAGTTATGTTGGGGGCCCTGAAGCTTTCTTT. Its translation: CASSYVGGPEAFF.

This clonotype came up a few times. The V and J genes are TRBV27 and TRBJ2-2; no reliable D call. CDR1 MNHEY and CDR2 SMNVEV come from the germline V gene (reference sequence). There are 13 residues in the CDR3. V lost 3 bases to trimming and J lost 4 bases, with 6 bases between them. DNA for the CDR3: TGTGCCAGCAGTTTTATTGGCACCGGGGAGCTGTTTTTT. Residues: CASSFIGTGELFF.

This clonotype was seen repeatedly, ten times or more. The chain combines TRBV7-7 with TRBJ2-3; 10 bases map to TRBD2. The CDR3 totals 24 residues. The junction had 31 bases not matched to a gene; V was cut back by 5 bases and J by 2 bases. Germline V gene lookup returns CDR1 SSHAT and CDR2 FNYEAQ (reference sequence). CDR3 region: CASSAQAPSASGRQGVLPTDTQYF. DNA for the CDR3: TGTGCCAGCAGCGCACAAGCACCATCGGCTAGCGGGAGACAGGGAGTATTACCCACAGATACGCAGTATTTT.

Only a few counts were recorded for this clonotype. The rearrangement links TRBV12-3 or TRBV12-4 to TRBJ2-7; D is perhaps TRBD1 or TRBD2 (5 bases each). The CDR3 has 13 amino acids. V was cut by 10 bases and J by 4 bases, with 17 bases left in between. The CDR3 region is CANSGPKKYEQYF. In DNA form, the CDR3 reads TGTGCCAACTCGGGACCCAAAAAATACGAGCAGTACTTC.

The CDR3: CASSLDPLLGSNTGELFF. CDR3 coding DNA: TGCGCCAGCAGCTTGGACCCCCTATTAGGCAGCAACACCGGGGAGCTGTTTTTT. The chain joins TRBV5-1 to TRBJ2-2, with D hard to call. Germline V gene sequence: CDR1 SGHRS, CDR2 YFSETQ. The CDR3 covers 18 residues. V shed 0 bases and J shed 2 bases, with 17 bases lying between them. Combining the CDR3 with reference TRBV5-1 and TRBJ2-2 gives the whole variable domain KAGVTQTPRYLIKTRGQQVTLSCSPISGHRSVSWYQQTPGQGLQFLFEYFSETQRNKGNFPGRFSGRQFSNSRSEMNVSTLELGDSALYLCASSLDPLLGSNTGELFFGEGSRLTVL.

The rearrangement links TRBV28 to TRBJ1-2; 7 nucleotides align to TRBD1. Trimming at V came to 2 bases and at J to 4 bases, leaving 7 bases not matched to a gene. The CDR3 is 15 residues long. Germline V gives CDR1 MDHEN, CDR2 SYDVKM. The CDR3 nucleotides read TGTGCCAGCAGTTTAGTCCCAGGGGGAGGCTATGGCTACACCTTC. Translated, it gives CASSLVPGGGYGYTF.

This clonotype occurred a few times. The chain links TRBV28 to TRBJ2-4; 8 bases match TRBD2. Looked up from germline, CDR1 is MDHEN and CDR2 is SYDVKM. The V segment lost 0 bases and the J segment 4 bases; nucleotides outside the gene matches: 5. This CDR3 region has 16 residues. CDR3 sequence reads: CASSLWIAGRKNIQYF. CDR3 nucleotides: TGTGCCAGCAGTTTATGGATAGCGGGACGAAAAAACATTCAGTACTTC.

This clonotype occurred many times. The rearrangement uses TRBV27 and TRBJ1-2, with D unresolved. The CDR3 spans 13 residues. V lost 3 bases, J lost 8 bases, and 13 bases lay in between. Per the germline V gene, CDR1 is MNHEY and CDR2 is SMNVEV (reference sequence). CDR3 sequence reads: CASSFLGSDGYTF. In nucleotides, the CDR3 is TGTGCCAGCAGTTTTCTCGGGTCGGACGGCTACACCTTC.

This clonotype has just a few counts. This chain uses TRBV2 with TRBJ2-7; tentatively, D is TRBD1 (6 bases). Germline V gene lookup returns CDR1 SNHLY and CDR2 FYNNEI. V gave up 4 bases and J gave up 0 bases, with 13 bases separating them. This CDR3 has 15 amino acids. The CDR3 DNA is TGTGCCAGCAGTGGTGTGACAGGCGGCTCCTACGAGCAGTACTTC. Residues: CASSGVTGGSYEQYF. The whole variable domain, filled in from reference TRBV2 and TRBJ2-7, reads EPEVTQTPSHQVTQMGQEVILRCVPISNHLYFYWYRQILGQKVEFLVSFYNNEISEKSEIFDDQFSVERPDGSNFTLKIRSTKLEDSAMYFCASSGVTGGSYEQYFGPGTRLTVT.

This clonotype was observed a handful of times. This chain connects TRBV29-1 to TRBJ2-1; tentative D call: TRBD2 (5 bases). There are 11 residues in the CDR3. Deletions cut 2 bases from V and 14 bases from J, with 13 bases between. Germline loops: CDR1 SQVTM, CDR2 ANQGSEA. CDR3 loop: CSVELLLREFF. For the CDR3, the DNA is TGCAGCGTTGAATTGCTATTGAGGGAGTTCTTC.

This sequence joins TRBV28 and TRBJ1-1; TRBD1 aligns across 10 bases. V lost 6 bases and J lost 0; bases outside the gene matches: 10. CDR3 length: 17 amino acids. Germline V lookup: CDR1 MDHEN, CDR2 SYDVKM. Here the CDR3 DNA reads TGTGCCAGCAGATGGGACAGGGGCCCTCTATTGAACACTGAAGCTTTCTTT. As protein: CASRWDRGPLLNTEAFF.

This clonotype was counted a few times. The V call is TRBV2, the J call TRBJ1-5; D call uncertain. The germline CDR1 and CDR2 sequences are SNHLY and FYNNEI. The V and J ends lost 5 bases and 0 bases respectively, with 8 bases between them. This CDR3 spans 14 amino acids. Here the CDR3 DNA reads TGTGCCAGCAGTAGGGAGTATAGCAATCAGCCCCAGCATTTT. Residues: CASSREYSNQPQHF.

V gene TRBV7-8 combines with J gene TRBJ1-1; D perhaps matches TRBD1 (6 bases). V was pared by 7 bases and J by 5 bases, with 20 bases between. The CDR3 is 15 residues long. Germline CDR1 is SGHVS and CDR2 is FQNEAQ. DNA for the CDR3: TGTGCCAGCATAGCCCGGGGGCCTTGGGGTACTGAAGCTTTCTTT. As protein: CASIARGPWGTEAFF.